These 5 T cell receptor beta chains were all obtained from the same sample, sequenced in a study of cytomegalovirus exposure and HLA in healthy donors. A multiplex PCR was run with 60 Vbeta primers and 13 Jbeta primers. The protocol was immunoSEQ multiplex PCR, while the TCRdb copy is restricted to in-frame clones and leaves out a portion. Of under 150,000 clones listed, over 70% were seen once; the top ten hold 1.5% to 2%. The sequenced material came from PBMCs. The receptors shown here come from a woman between 40 and 55 years old in good health and CMV-seronegative.

The V call is TRBV7-9, the J call TRBJ2-1; D ambiguous. Deletions cut 1 base from V and 9 bases from J, with 16 bases between. This CDR3 has 15 residues. Germline CDR1 SEHNR, CDR2 FQNEAQ (reference sequence). The CDR3 DNA reads as TGTGCCAGCAGCTTAGTTCACTACTACGGCGGTGAGCAGTTCTTC. It yields the protein CASSLVHYYGGEQFF.

Comments on this clone: This sample includes further DNA sequences coding for the same CDR3. The CDR3 reads CASLRDFTGYEQYF. CDR3 nucleotides: TGTGCCAGCCTGCGAGACTTCACAGGCTACGAGCAGTACTTC. The chain recombines TRBV2 with TRBJ2-7, with TRBD1 as a possible D gene (5 bases). The CDR3 covers 14 residues. The ends were cut back, 8 bases at V and 3 bases at J, with 17 bases in the middle. From germline, CDR1 is SNHLY and CDR2 FYNNEI. The whole variable domain, filled in from reference TRBV2 and TRBJ2-7, reads EPEVTQTPSHQVTQMGQEVILRCVPISNHLYFYWYRQILGQKVEFLVSFYNNEISEKSEIFDDQFSVERPDGSNFTLKIRSTKLEDSAMYFCASLRDFTGYEQYFGPGTRLTVT.

This chain connects TRBV7-8 to TRBJ1-3; perhaps TRBD1 as D (6 bases). Per the germline V gene, CDR1 is SGHVS and CDR2 is FQNEAQ. The CDR3 is 14 residues long. The V and J ends lost 10 bases and 11 bases respectively, with 24 bases between them. DNA for the CDR3: TGTGCCACCCGACCGGACAGCGTTGAAGGACCCATATATTTT. Translating it yields CATRPDSVEGPIYF.

J is TRBJ1-4 and V is TRBV6-6; D remains unclear. Germline assignment: CDR1 MNHNY and CDR2 SVGAGI (reference sequence). CDR3 length equals 15 residues. V dropped 4 bases and J dropped 2 bases, with 11 bases sitting between them. The CDR3 sequence: CASSWRSGTNEKLFF. For the CDR3, the DNA is TGTGCCAGCAGTTGGAGGTCTGGGACTAATGAAAAACTGTTTTTT.

This clone was detected a few times. The chain carries TRBV5-1 and TRBJ1-1; D is unresolved. V was trimmed by 4 bases and J by 0 bases, leaving 19 bases between them. This CDR3 contains 17 residues. Germline V gene sequence: CDR1 SGHRS, CDR2 YFSETQ. CDR3 DNA sequence: TGCGCCAGCAGCACTAGCGGGTCAGCCTCTATGAACACTGAAGCTTTCTTT. Translation: CASSTSGSASMNTEAFF.